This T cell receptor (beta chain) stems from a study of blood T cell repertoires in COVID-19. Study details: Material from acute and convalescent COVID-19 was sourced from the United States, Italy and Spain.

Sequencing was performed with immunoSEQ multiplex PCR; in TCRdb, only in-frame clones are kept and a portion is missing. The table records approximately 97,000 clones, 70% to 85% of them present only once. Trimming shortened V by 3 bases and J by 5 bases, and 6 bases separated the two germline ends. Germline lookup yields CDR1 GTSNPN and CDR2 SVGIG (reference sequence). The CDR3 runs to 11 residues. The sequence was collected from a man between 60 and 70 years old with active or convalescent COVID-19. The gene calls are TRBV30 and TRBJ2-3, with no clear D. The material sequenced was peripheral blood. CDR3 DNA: TGTGCCTGGAGGATACTAGATACGCAGTATTTT. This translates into CAWRILDTQYF.